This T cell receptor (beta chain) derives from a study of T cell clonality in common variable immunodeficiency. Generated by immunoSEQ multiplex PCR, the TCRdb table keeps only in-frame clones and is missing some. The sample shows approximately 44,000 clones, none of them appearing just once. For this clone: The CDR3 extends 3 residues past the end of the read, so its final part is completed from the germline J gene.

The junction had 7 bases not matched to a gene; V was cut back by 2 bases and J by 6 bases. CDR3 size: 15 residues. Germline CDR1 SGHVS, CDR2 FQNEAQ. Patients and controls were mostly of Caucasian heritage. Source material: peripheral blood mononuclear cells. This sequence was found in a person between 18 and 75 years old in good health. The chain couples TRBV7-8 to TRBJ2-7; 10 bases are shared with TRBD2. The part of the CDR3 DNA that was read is TGTGCCAGCAGCTTAAGGAGACTAGCGGGTTTCGAG. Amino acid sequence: CASSLRRLAGFE. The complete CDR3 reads CASSLRRLAGFEQYF.